This TCR beta chain originates from a study of shared clonotypes between healthy human individuals. Some clones are missing from TCRdb's copy, which holds only in-frame ones; the method was immunoSEQ multiplex PCR. The table lists about 710,000 clones, over 60% of them singletons. CDR3 size: 12 residues. Germline V gene lookup returns CDR1 SGHDT and CDR2 YYEEEE. V was cut by 0 bases and J by 6 bases, with 7 bases left in between. The rearrangement uses TRBV5-6 and TRBJ2-7; D gene ambiguous. The receptor's source is a woman younger than 45 in good health. Sequenced material: memory CD4+ T cells sorted from blood. Noted subset: CD45RA-negative fraction. The CDR3 DNA reads TGTGCCAGCAGCTTGGAGGTGGGCGAGCAGTACTTC. Amino acids: CASSLEVGEQYF.